This T cell receptor (beta chain) appears in the sequencing data of a study of blood T cell repertoires in COVID-19. Study information: T cells, B-cell-depleted T cells, or PBMCs provided the cDNA or gDNA that served as material.

Only in-frame clones appear in the TCRdb table, and some are missing; sequencing was by immunoSEQ multiplex PCR. The sample lists around 270,000 clones; about 83% were seen once. V dropped 0 bases and J dropped 5; count of bases not matched to a gene: 7. Germline V gene sequence: CDR1 ENHRY, CDR2 SYGVKD. The CDR3 extends over 16 amino acids. Source material: peripheral blood. V and J are TRBV10-3 and TRBJ2-5; 9 bases align to TRBD1. This TCR was recovered from a woman in her thirties or forties who had recovered from COVID-19. CDR3 nucleotide sequence: TGTGCCATCAGTGAGTCCGACAGGGGGAAGGTGGAGACCCAGTACTTC. Its translation is CAISESDRGKVETQYF.